Described below is a single TCR beta chain sequence and its context. Antigen specificity is unknown. The CDR3 runs to 13 residues. V was clipped by 5 bases and J by 4 bases, with 12 bases between them. Germline V gene lookup returns CDR1 MNHEY and CDR2 SMNVEV (reference sequence). This record belongs to a study of blood T cells in healthy people across ages. Study-wide results and caveats: Diversity estimated from one million T cells was considered an underestimate.

The use of a sample-barcoded 5' primer and a J-beta primer mix characterized a second PCR of roughly 7 to 12 cycles. Template switching added a 12-random-nucleotide identifier to every cDNA molecule. TCRdb redid the calling of the 5' RACE reads with MiXCR, one entry per CDR3 protein. Here the sample spans around 1,100,000 distinct CDR3 sequences, roughly two fifths being singletons. This TCR derives from a young man in good health. V usage is TRBV27 and J usage is TRBJ2-7; D ambiguous. The sample consisted of blood. CDR3 sequence reads: CASSVGLGYEQYF. CDR3 bases: TGTGCCAGCAGTGTAGGGCTTGGGTACGAGCAGTACTTC.